The 11 T cell receptor beta chains below all came from one sample that was sequenced in a study of human T cells and chemical hapten exposure. As to time point: patch test 3, about 24 weeks after DPC sensitization. Treatment: therapeutic diphenylcyclopropenone sensitization with weekly scalp DPC. TCRdb processed the RACE reads anew with MiXCR; each CDR3 protein has one entry. The top ten hold approximately 16% of the sample, which has roughly 53,000 distinct CDR3 sequences, 9.9% seen once. Sequences were derived from whole blood, sampled in connection with sensitization to the hapten diphenylcyclopropenone (DPC). The receptors derive from a woman in her thirties or forties with alopecia areata. Some clones in this sample may be carry-over from other donors' samples.

This clonotype occurred many times. The rearrangement links TRBV5-1 to TRBJ1-6; D not certain. The CDR3 extends over 14 amino acids. Trimming stripped 1 base from V and 14 bases from J, with 16 bases between. From germline, CDR1 is SGHRS and CDR2 YFSETQ. CDR3 in amino acids: CASSLSGPTPTLHF. The CDR3 DNA sequence: TGCGCCAGCAGCTTGTCCGGTCCGACTCCCACCCTCCACTTT. The full variable domain, completed using reference TRBV5-1 and TRBJ1-6, is KAGVTQTPRYLIKTRGQQVTLSCSPISGHRSVSWYQQTPGQGLQFLFEYFSETQRNKGNFPGRFSGRQFSNSRSEMNVSTLELGDSALYLCASSLSGPTPTLHFGNGTRLTVT.

The genes are TRBV3-1 and TRBJ2-7; D remains ambiguous. This CDR3 has 15 amino acids. Trimming cost V 4 bases and J 6 bases, with 19 bases left between them. CDR1 and CDR2 from the germline V gene are LGHDT and YNNKEL (reference sequence). Here the CDR3 reads CASSPHSEPRLEQYF. CDR3 coding DNA: TGTGCCAGCAGCCCTCACAGTGAACCCCGACTCGAGCAGTACTTC.

The chain is built from TRBV2 and TRBJ2-2; TRBD1 aligns across 7 bases. Trimming took 6 bases from V and 5 from J; bases not matched to a gene: 0. CDR3 length: 12 residues. Germline CDR1 and CDR2: SNHLY and FYNNEI. In DNA form, the CDR3 reads TGTGCCAGCAGGACAGGGACCGGGGAGCTGTTTTTT. Translating gives CASRTGTGELFF.

This clonotype showed up just a few times. The chain couples TRBV18 to TRBJ1-6; 7 positions match TRBD1. CDR1 and CDR2 from the germline V gene are KGHSH and LQKENI. V lost 8 bases to trimming and J lost 5 bases; unmatched junction nucleotides: 6. The CDR3 extends over 14 amino acids. The CDR3 DNA sequence: TGTGCCAGCAGCCGGGACAGCGATAATTCACCCCTCCACTTT. Protein: CASSRDSDNSPLHF.

The V and J genes are TRBV28 and TRBJ2-7, with 8 nucleotides matching TRBD1. The CDR3 is 14 amino acids. Germline CDR1 reads MDHEN; CDR2 reads SYDVKM. With V trimmed by 4 bases and J by 4 bases, 6 bases remained unmatched. The CDR3 spells CASSSADRGYEQYF. Written as DNA, the CDR3 is TGTGCCAGCAGTTCAGCCGACAGGGGTTACGAGCAGTACTTC.

In this sample, this clonotype turned up a few times. This rearrangement joins TRBV6-4 to TRBJ2-2; D may correspond to TRBD1 or TRBD2 (5 bases each). The V gene lost 5 bases and the J gene lost 3 bases, with 10 bases spanning the gap. The CDR3 loop spans 14 amino acids. Germline CDR1 is MRHNA and CDR2 is SNTAGT. The CDR3: CASSWDGDTGELFF. Written as DNA, the CDR3 is TGTGCCAGCAGTTGGGACGGAGACACCGGGGAGCTGTTTTTT.

The table lists this clonotype with many counts. The chain employs TRBV9 and TRBJ2-2, with D unclear. CDR1 is SGDLS and CDR2 is YYNGEE in the germline V gene. Trimming shortened V by 0 bases and J by 7 bases, and 10 bases separated the two germline ends. The CDR3 loop spans 14 amino acids. The CDR3 bases are TGTGCCAGCAGCGTAGAGGGATCGGGCGGGGAGCTGTTTTTT. This codes for CASSVEGSGGELFF.

This clonotype came up many times. This rearrangement joins TRBV20-1 to TRBJ2-1; 9 positions match TRBD2. The CDR3 is 15 residues long. The germline V gene encodes CDR1 DFQATT and CDR2 SNEGSKA (reference sequence). Trimming removed 0 bases from V and 6 bases from J; junction bases left unmatched: 6. The CDR3 region has the DNA TGCAGTGCTAGAGACCCAGCGGGGGGAGTCAATGAGCAGTTCTTC. Translation gives CSARDPAGGVNEQFF.

This clonotype was picked up many times. The chain couples TRBV4-1 to TRBJ2-7, with D perhaps TRBD1 (5 bases). The V and J ends lost 2 bases and 0 bases respectively, with 8 bases between them. The CDR3 loop spans 14 amino acids. Germline-derived CDR1 and CDR2 are MGHRA and YSYEKL. As DNA, the CDR3 is TGCGCCAGCAGCCAACAGGGCGGCTCCTACGAGCAGTACTTC. This encodes CASSQQGGSYEQYF.

The rearrangement joins TRBV7-2 to TRBJ2-2; no definite D call. V was shortened by 4 bases and J by 7 bases, with 10 bases between the two germline ends. The length of the CDR3 is 13 residues. Germline CDR1 reads SGHTA; CDR2 reads FQGNSA. In DNA form, the CDR3 reads TGTGCCAGCAGCTCTACTATAGTCGGGGAGCTGTTTTTT. This sequence encodes CASSSTIVGELFF.

V usage is TRBV28 and J usage is TRBJ1-5; possible D gene TRBD1, 6 bases. V lost 5 bases, J lost 7 bases, and 15 bases lay in between. The CDR3 runs 14 residues. Looked up from germline, CDR1 is MDHEN and CDR2 is SYDVKM. The CDR3 sequence is CASSPPQGGQPQHF. The CDR3 nucleotides read TGTGCCAGCAGTCCCCCACAGGGAGGACAGCCCCAGCATTTT.